This paragraph covers one T cell receptor (beta chain) sequence. As yet, its antigen is unknown. This CDR3 contains 14 residues. V was shortened by 1 base and J by 2 bases, with 9 bases between the two germline ends. CDR1 is SGHVS, CDR2 FNYEAQ, per germline. The record originates from a study of T cell repertoires in cytomegalovirus infection. Overall study context: Matching HLA type, along with CMV infection, was indicated by public TCR beta signatures.

Study findings and constraints: Based on cumulative public TCR beta family frequency, carriers of CMV plus the relevant HLA were identified. It was HLA-C-restricted CMV-specific TCR beta clonotypes that dominated the response ex vivo.

Each CDR3 protein is one row after TCRdb ran MiXCR on the reads. This table has 700,000 to 900,000 distinct CDR3 sequences, under 35% appearing once. This receptor was obtained from a human donor in good health (CMV status not recorded). Some clones in this sample may be carry-over from other donors' samples. Source: cultured CD8+ T cells from PBMCs, taken from culture after CMV antigen stimulation. V usage is TRBV7-6 and J usage is TRBJ2-7, with D uncertain. CDR3 nucleotide sequence: TGTGCCAGCAGCTTAGACAGTTTGACCTACGAGCAGTACTTC. Protein product: CASSLDSLTYEQYF.